The 17 T cell receptor beta chains presented below share a single source sample, sequenced in a study of T cells in Graves' hyperthyroidism and ophthalmopathy (dated by TCRdb to between 2018 and 2021). Libraries came from multiplex PCR. TCRdb shows the sequencer as Illumina HiSeq 2000. The TCR beta CDR3 regions were amplified from RNA transcripts. For the first round of RT-PCR on the TCR CDR3, the HTBI primer set was used together with the Qiagen OneStep RT-PCR kit. TCRdb trimmed public reads at Q25 via fastp, called clones via MiXCR and kept in-frame beta chains. Duplicate CDR3 protein sequences are folded into a single record with the most common DNA and genes. In this sample the table shows approximately 640,000 distinct CDR3 sequences, 17% of which occur a single time. The top ten clones comprise less than 20% of the sample. The material sequenced was blood. These receptors were collected from a man in his fifties or sixties with Graves' hyperthyroidism.

This sequence joins TRBV19 and TRBJ1-1; D is unresolved. V gave up 1 base and J gave up 4 bases, with 7 bases separating them. Germline-derived CDR1 and CDR2 are LNHDA and SQIVND (reference sequence). The CDR3 consists of 13 residues. Here the CDR3 DNA reads TGTGCCAGTAGTATAGTTACCGGCACTGAAGCTTTCTTT. As protein: CASSIVTGTEAFF.

With respect to this clonotype: This clone may be a read error of a much larger clone one base away. The chain links TRBV11-2 to TRBJ2-2; D is possibly TRBD2 (5 bases). The germline V gene has CDR1 SGHAT and CDR2 FQNNGV. The CDR3 sequence is 15 residues long. This CDR3 reads CASSLEPRYTGDLFF. The CDR3 DNA reads TGTGCCAGCAGCTTAGAGCCTAGATACACCGGGGATCTGTTTTTT.

This clonotype was recorded at least ten times. The chain has TRBV10-3 and TRBJ1-2; 8 bases are a match to TRBD1. The CDR3 loop spans 16 amino acids. Unmatched junction bases numbered 12, after V lost 2 bases and J lost 7 bases. Germline lookup yields CDR1 ENHRY and CDR2 SYGVKD. The CDR3 DNA is TGTGCCATCAGTGAGAGTGGAACAGGGGGGATTAGTGGCTACACCTTC. Encoded protein: CAISESGTGGISGYTF.

This clonotype was picked up many times. The genes are TRBV28 and TRBJ1-6; possible D gene TRBD1, 6 bases. This CDR3 has 15 residues. The V and J ends lost 5 bases and 7 bases respectively, with 15 bases between them. Germline V gene sequence: CDR1 MDHEN, CDR2 SYDVKM. In DNA form, the CDR3 reads TGTGCCAGCAGTCTCCACGGACAGAAAAATTCACCCCTCCACTTT. It specifies CASSLHGQKNSPLHF.

In its sample, this clonotype was seen many times. The J gene is TRBJ1-6, the V gene TRBV2; D not certain. The germline gives CDR1 SNHLY, CDR2 FYNNEI. V was clipped by 7 bases and J by 7 bases, with 23 bases between them. The CDR3 loop spans 17 amino acids. The CDR3 region has the DNA TGTGCCAGCACCCTCATCGAGAACCTCGAGGGAAATTCACCCCTCCACTTT. Protein sequence: CASTLIENLEGNSPLHF.

The V and J genes are TRBV13 and TRBJ1-1; TRBD1 is a possible D gene (6 bases). Germline CDR1 and CDR2: PRHDT and FYEKMQ (reference sequence). Trimming cost V 5 bases and J 5 bases, with 18 bases left between them. The CDR3 contains 15 residues. CDR3 in amino acids: CASSLTTYRVTEAFF. The CDR3 DNA is TGTGCCAGCAGCCTTACGACGTACAGGGTTACTGAAGCTTTCTTT.

J is TRBJ1-1 and V is TRBV19; the match to TRBD1 covers 7 bases. V shed 6 bases, J shed 6 bases, and the junction held 7 bases outside the gene matches. The germline V gene has CDR1 LNHDA and CDR2 SQIVND (reference sequence). The CDR3 length is 13 residues. In DNA, the CDR3 is TGTGCCAGTAGCGACAGGGCGCAGGCTGAAGCTTTCTTT. Translating gives CASSDRAQAEAFF. Looking up the rest from reference TRBV19 and TRBJ1-1 gives the full variable domain: DGGITQSPKYLFRKEGQNVTLSCEQNLNHDAMYWYRQDPGQGLRLIYYSQIVNDFQKGDIAEGYSVSREKKESFPLTVTSAQKNPTAFYLCASSDRAQAEAFFGQGTRLTVV.

This clonotype showed up just a few times. The rearrangement uses TRBV7-9 and TRBJ2-1, with no clear D. The V end lost 3 bases, the J end lost 7 bases, and 4 bases lay between the germline ends. Germline V gene lookup returns CDR1 SEHNR and CDR2 FQNEAQ (reference sequence). The length of the CDR3 is 11 residues. The CDR3 spells CASSFPNEQFF. The CDR3 nucleotides are TGTGCCAGCAGCTTTCCTAATGAGCAGTTCTTC.

This clonotype showed up many times. The chain combines TRBV7-2 with TRBJ1-4; D is uncertain. Germline CDR1 reads SGHTA; CDR2 reads FQGNSA. The V and J ends lost 4 bases and 1 base respectively, with 10 bases between them. The CDR3 has 15 residues. The CDR3 DNA follows: TGTGCCAGCAGCTCCTGGGGAGGAACTAATGAAAAACTGTTTTTT. Its translation: CASSSWGGTNEKLFF.

This clonotype was detected ten times or more. The chain recombines TRBV20-1 with TRBJ2-1; 7 bases map to TRBD2. Germline V gives CDR1 DFQATT, CDR2 SNEGSKA (reference sequence). CDR3 length: 14 amino acids. V shed 0 bases, J shed 10 bases, and the junction held 9 bases outside the gene matches. The CDR3 sequence: CSAREGLISAEQFF. In DNA form, the CDR3 reads TGCAGTGCTAGAGAGGGACTAATTTCAGCGGAGCAGTTCTTC.

This chain connects TRBV20-1 to TRBJ2-3; TRBD2 agrees at 12 bases. The CDR3 length is 17 residues. The germline CDR1 and CDR2 sequences are DFQATT and SNEGSKA (reference sequence). J gave up 7 bases and V 0 bases, and 11 bases lay outside the gene matches. CDR3 sequence: CSARDSAGLAGLHTQYF. In nucleotides, the CDR3 is TGCAGTGCTAGAGATAGCGCCGGACTAGCGGGATTGCATACGCAGTATTTT.

The table lists this clonotype with a count of one. The J gene is TRBJ1-2, the V gene TRBV11-3; possible D gene TRBD1, 5 bases. Trimming left V 0 bases short and J 6 bases short, with 8 bases between. This CDR3 comprises 13 residues. CDR1 is SGHNT, CDR2 YENEEA, per germline. This CDR3 reads CASSLEEGHGYTF. CDR3 bases: TGTGCCAGCAGCTTAGAAGAGGGGCATGGCTACACCTTC. Full variable domain (outside the CDR3, taken from reference TRBV11-3 and TRBJ1-2): EAGVVQSPRYKIIEKKQPVAFWCNPISGHNTLYWYLQNLGQGPELLIRYENEEAVDDSQLPKDRFSAERLKGVDSTLKIQPAELGDSAVYLCASSLEEGHGYTFGSGTRLTVV.

To note about this clonotype: This may come from a read error, since a much larger clone is one base off. Here the CDR3 reads CPSSFGRKLFF. The CDR3 coding sequence is TGTCCCAGCAGTTTCGGTCGGAAACTGTTTTTT. The V call is TRBV12-3 or TRBV12-4, the J call TRBJ1-4; no definite D call. The CDR3 is 11 amino acids.

V and J are TRBV20-1 and TRBJ2-2, with 10 positions matching TRBD1. CDR1 is DFQATT and CDR2 is SNEGSKA in the germline V gene (reference sequence). The CDR3 has 14 residues. The V and J ends lost 4 bases and 6 bases, in that order; junction bases with no gene match: 5. The CDR3 coding sequence is TGCAGTGCTACCCGGGACAGGGGATCCGGGGAGCTGTTTTTT. This translates into CSATRDRGSGELFF.

There are many counts of this clonotype. The V gene is TRBV7-3, the J gene TRBJ2-1, with 7 bases that match TRBD1. V shed 2 bases, J shed 6 bases, and the junction held 7 bases outside the gene matches. Germline V gene sequence: CDR1 SGHTA, CDR2 FQGTGA. The CDR3 runs to 15 residues. CDR3 amino acids: CASSLYRDSFNEQFF. The CDR3 coding sequence is TGTGCCAGCAGCTTATATAGGGACAGTTTCAATGAGCAGTTCTTC.

This clonotype was detected ten times or more. This sequence joins TRBV28 and TRBJ1-4, with TRBD1 identical over 7 bases. This CDR3 is 23 amino acids long. The germline V gene has CDR1 MDHEN and CDR2 SYDVKM. The V gene end was trimmed by 5 bases and the J gene end by 8 bases; junction bases not matched to a gene: 35. The CDR3 coding sequence is TGTGCCAGCAGTACCTCATCCGGACAGGCGCGGGTGCAATATGCAACTAAAAACGAAAAACTGTTTTTT. This encodes CASSTSSGQARVQYATKNEKLFF.

This clonotype was seen only a few times. V is TRBV6-2 or TRBV6-3 and J is TRBJ1-5; 10 bases map to TRBD1. V lost 4 bases and J lost 2; bases outside the gene matches: 5. This CDR3 is 16 amino acids long. Per germline, CDR1 MNHEY and CDR2 SVGEGT. DNA of the CDR3: TGTGCCAGCAGTTCGGACAGGGGGGAAGGCAATCAGCCCCAGCATTTT. Translation: CASSSDRGEGNQPQHF.